A selection of T cell receptor beta chains follows, all from one sample in a study of type 1 and type 2 diabetes patients. In TCRdb, the multiplex PCR reads were re-called with MiXCR into one record per CDR3 protein. The data hold 270,000 or so distinct CDR3 sequences, with approximately 45% observed a single time. Specimen: peripheral blood mononuclear cells (PBMCs). Every receptor here comes from a man aged 18 to 30 with type 2 diabetes. Both conserved end residues are part of each CDR3. Fields, in order: V gene, D gene, J gene, clone size, CDR3 protein, CDR3 DNA. D genes are given only for firm matches. Clone size is shown for a subset of rows, as once, few, many or a class of expanded clone.

TRBV9,.,TRBJ2-2,.,CASSERAANTGELFF,TGTGCCAGCAGCGAGCGGGCCGCGAACACCGGGGAGCTGTTTTTT
TRBV19,.,TRBJ2-7,few,CASSIGSPGEQYF,TGTGCCAGTAGTATAGGCTCCCCTGGCGAGCAGTACTTC
TRBV5-1,.,TRBJ2-2,.,CASSLSTNTGELFF,TGCGCCAGCAGCTTGTCCACAAACACCGGGGAGCTGTTTTTT
TRBV20-1,.,TRBJ2-2,few,CSARVSGELFF,TGCAGTGCTAGAGTGTCCGGGGAGCTGTTTTTT
TRBV15,.,TRBJ1-6,.,CATSRGGQRNSPLHF,TGTGCCACCAGCAGAGGTGGACAGCGTAATTCACCCCTCCACTTT
TRBV9,.,TRBJ2-7,once,CASSKGGVGEQYF,TGTGCCAGCAGCAAAGGAGGGGTCGGCGAGCAGTACTTC
TRBV7-3,.,TRBJ2-7,.,CASSLVWTQAYEQYF,TGTGCCAGCAGCTTAGTCTGGACACAAGCCTACGAGCAGTACTTC
TRBV28,.,TRBJ1-6,.,CASRNLVGSPLHF,TGTGCCAGCAGAAACCTGGTTGGTTCACCCCTCCACTTT
TRBV9,.,TRBJ2-2,.,CASSDPAGKNTGELFF,TGTGCCAGCAGCGATCCGGCGGGGAAGAACACCGGGGAGCTGTTTTTT
TRBV27,TRBD1,TRBJ2-7,.,CASSLVAGGTEQYF,TGTGCCAGCAGTTTGGTGGCAGGGGGAACCGAGCAGTACTTC
TRBV12-3/TRBV12-4,.,TRBJ2-3,.,CASTGDIPSRGTQYF,TGTGCCAGCACCGGGGACATCCCGAGTAGGGGGACGCAGTATTTT
TRBV29-1,TRBD1,TRBJ1-2,few,CSGGTGGGYTF,TGCAGCGGCGGGACAGGGGGTGGCTACACCTTC
TRBV24-1,.,TRBJ1-3,.,CASSPLQGYSGNTIYF,TGTGCCAGCAGCCCACTACAGGGTTACTCTGGAAACACCATATATTTT
TRBV7-6,TRBD1,TRBJ2-2,.,CASSQHPGQRNTGELFF,TGTGCCAGCAGCCAACACCCGGGACAGAGGAACACCGGGGAGCTGTTTTTT
TRBV19,.,TRBJ2-1,.,CASSIAGIDNEQFF,TGTGCCAGTAGTATAGCAGGGATAGACAATGAGCAGTTCTTC
TRBV6-2/TRBV6-3,.,TRBJ2-1,.,CASSYAARAYNEQFF,TGTGCCAGCAGTTACGCAGCAAGAGCCTACAATGAGCAGTTCTTC
TRBV15,TRBD2,TRBJ2-3,many,CATSTGTSGGTDTQYF,TGTGCCACCAGCACTGGGACTAGCGGGGGAACAGATACGCAGTATTTT
TRBV12-3/TRBV12-4,.,TRBJ2-3,few,CASSGLAGGDTQYF,TGTGCCAGTTCGGGACTGGCCGGGGGAGATACGCAGTATTTT
TRBV20-1,.,TRBJ2-3,.,CSAPQGRNTDTQYF,TGCAGTGCTCCCCAGGGGCGGAACACAGATACGCAGTATTTT
TRBV20-1,TRBD1,TRBJ1-4,.,CSAIPWGQGTTNEKLFF,TGCAGTGCTATCCCATGGGGACAGGGTACAACTAATGAAAAACTGTTTTTT
TRBV10-1,.,TRBJ2-1,few,CASSEVEGPHVQFF,TGCGCCAGCAGTGAGGTAGAAGGCCCCCATGTGCAGTTCTTC
TRBV2,TRBD2,TRBJ2-2,.,CASSSGLAGYTGELFF,TGTGCCAGCAGTTCGGGACTAGCGGGGTACACCGGGGAGCTGTTTTTT
TRBV11-2,.,TRBJ2-1,once,CASGNVDSSYNEQFF,TGTGCCAGTGGTAACGTGGACAGCTCCTACAATGAGCAGTTCTTC
TRBV19,.,TRBJ2-7,.,CASSIDVGDHYEQYF,TGTGCCAGTAGTATAGATGTAGGGGACCACTACGAGCAGTACTTC
TRBV11-3,.,TRBJ2-7,.,CASSLDPSTEQYF,TGTGCCAGCAGCTTAGATCCTTCAACCGAGCAGTACTTC
TRBV19,.,TRBJ1-2,.,CASSMGAGGGYGHTF,TGTGCCAGTAGTATGGGGGCCGGGGGCGGCTATGGCCACACCTTC
TRBV4-1,TRBD2,TRBJ2-2,.,CASSQDGLAGVKNTGELFF,TGCGCCAGCAGCCAAGACGGACTAGCGGGAGTTAAGAACACCGGGGAGCTGTTTTTT
TRBV7-2,.,TRBJ1-1,few,CASSRPDDATAFF,TGTGCCAGCAGCCGCCCCGACGACGCGACAGCTTTCTTT
TRBV6-5,.,TRBJ1-2,.,CASNYGYTF,TGTGCCAGCAACTATGGCTACACCTTC
TRBV7-2,TRBD1,TRBJ1-1,.,CASSLRTGLGTEAFF,TGTGCCAGCAGCTTAAGGACAGGGCTTGGAACTGAAGCTTTCTTT
TRBV20-1,.,TRBJ1-6,.,CSANTFTYNSPLHF,TGCAGTGCTAATACCTTCACCTATAATTCACCCCTCCACTTT
TRBV7-8,.,TRBJ1-5,once,CASSLALNQPQHF,TGTGCCAGCAGCTTAGCCCTTAATCAGCCCCAGCATTTT
TRBV6-5,.,TRBJ2-7,.,CASSVGGRRQNHEQYF,TGTGCCAGCAGCGTAGGTGGGAGGAGGCAAAACCACGAGCAGTACTTC
TRBV12-3/TRBV12-4,.,TRBJ2-1,.,CASSYRTGDEQFF,TGTGCCAGCAGTTACCGGACGGGCGATGAGCAGTTCTTC
TRBV4-3,.,TRBJ1-2,.,CASSQVGDNGYTF,TGCGCCAGCAGCCAAGTCGGGGATAATGGCTACACCTTC
TRBV27,.,TRBJ1-1,.,CASCFVPDTEAFF,TGTGCCAGCTGTTTTGTCCCAGACACTGAAGCTTTCTTT
TRBV30,TRBD1,TRBJ1-1,.,CAGSQGENTEAFF,TGTGCCGGCAGCCAGGGGGAGAACACTGAAGCTTTCTTT
TRBV30,.,TRBJ1-1,many,CAWRIWDENTEAFF,TGTGCCTGGAGGATTTGGGACGAGAACACTGAAGCTTTCTTT
TRBV6-1,.,TRBJ2-3,.,CASLRGEGTDTQYF,TGTGCCAGCCTCCGCGGGGAAGGGACAGATACGCAGTATTTT
TRBV6-4,.,TRBJ2-2,.,CASSGAHDTGELLF,TGTGCCAGCAGTGGGGCACACGACACCGGGGAGCTGTTATTT
TRBV27,.,TRBJ2-7,.,CASSLSRVTKEEQYF,TGTGCCAGCAGTTTATCGAGGGTCACGAAAGAGGAGCAGTACTTC
TRBV28,TRBD1,TRBJ1-2,few,CASRPPDRGNGYTF,TGTGCCAGCAGGCCCCCGGACAGGGGGAATGGCTACACCTTC
TRBV2,TRBD1,TRBJ2-7,once,CAISGTGEYEQYF,TGTGCCATCAGTGGGACAGGGGAATACGAGCAGTACTTC
TRBV7-2,.,TRBJ2-3,many,CASRSPPDTQYF,TGTGCCAGCAGGTCACCCCCAGATACGCAGTATTTT
TRBV7-3,TRBD2,TRBJ2-1,.,CASSLAGVNEQFF,TGTGCCAGCAGCTTAGCGGGAGTCAATGAGCAGTTCTTC